The TCR beta chain under discussion was sequenced for a study of T cells in Graves' hyperthyroidism and ophthalmopathy. The CDR3 consists of 15 residues. Germline CDR1 and CDR2: KGHSH and LQKENI. With V trimmed by 3 bases and J by 2 bases, 2 bases remained unmatched. Study-wide results and limits: Expanded thyroid clonotypes (above 0.001) were mostly also found in blood.

Authors of the study amplified TCR beta CDR3 regions from RNA transcripts. Primed by the HTBI set, a first-round RT-PCR was run on the TCR CDR3. One entry per CDR3 protein results from TCRdb running MiXCR on the multiplex PCR reads. Of around 690,000 distinct CDR3 sequences listed, around 21% were seen once; the top ten hold about 34%. The sample holds many counts of this clonotype. The antigen is unknown. The chain uses TRBV18 and TRBJ2-1; 9 bases agree with TRBD2. The sequence was obtained from a man aged 30 to 39 with Graves' ophthalmopathy. The sequenced material came from blood. CDR3 nucleotide sequence: TGTGCCAGCTCACCGACTAGCGGCCCCTACAATGAGCAGTTCTTC. Protein: CASSPTSGPYNEQFF.